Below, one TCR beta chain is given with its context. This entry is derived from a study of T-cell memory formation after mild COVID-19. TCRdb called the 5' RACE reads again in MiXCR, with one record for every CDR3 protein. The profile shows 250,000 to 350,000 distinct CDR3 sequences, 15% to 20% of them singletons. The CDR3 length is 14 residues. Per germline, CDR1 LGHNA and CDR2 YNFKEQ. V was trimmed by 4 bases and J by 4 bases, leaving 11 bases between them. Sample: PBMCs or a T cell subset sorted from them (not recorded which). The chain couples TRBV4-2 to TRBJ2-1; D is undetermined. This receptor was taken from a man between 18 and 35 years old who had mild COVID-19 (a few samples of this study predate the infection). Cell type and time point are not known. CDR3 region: CASSRGQPYNEQFF. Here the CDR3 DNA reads TGTGCCAGCAGCCGGGGTCAACCTTACAATGAGCAGTTCTTC.